This T cell receptor (beta chain) originates from a study of shared clonotypes between healthy human individuals (dated by TCRdb to 2019 to 2021). Regarding the complete study: A few men and a couple of women, aged 18 to 49 years, made up the cohort. Between about 0.85 and 10 billion PBMCs per donor were obtained by leukapheresis. For each donor, CD4 naive and CD4 memory were each given three plates, CD8 naive was given two plates, and CD8 memory was given one plate. Different laboratories and diverse techniques were used to prepare libraries and sequence TCR repertoires, to increase sequencing depth and limit assay-specific biases. Blood TCR repertoires of 5 or 6 healthy adults were deeply sequenced to estimate repertoire size and the extent of clonotype sharing between individuals.

Beyond this particular receptor, the publication reports: Based on pairwise subsampling, the degree of clonotype sharing among donors was expected to be affected by sequencing depth. About 5% of naive CD4, 3.5% of naive CD8, roughly 2.5% of memory CD4, and more than 0.35% of memory CD8 clonotypes were shared across a few donors. Because the study included only a small number of donors, the genetic and exposure-history diversity represented was limited. Naive subsets generally had larger estimated clonotype richness than memory subsets. Sampling was restricted to blood, and TCR repertoires in tissue are likely to differ from TCR repertoires in blood. Incomplete sequencing was indicated by rarefaction of sorted-subset datasets, despite the large sequencing depth. Higher generation probabilities were observed for clonotypes shared by all four sorted-subset donors than for non-shared clonotypes.

TCR CDR3 regions were amplified from genomic DNA by multiplex PCR using the deep immunoSEQ assay. Extracted genomic DNA from each cell subset was spread evenly across all wells of several immunoSEQ 96-well plates, with each plate serving as a replicate. For sorted subsets, roughly 200 ng of genomic DNA, equivalent to around 31,000 T cell genomes, went into each replicate PCR. Purified libraries were quantified with a Qubit 3.0 fluorometer, sized on a Bioanalyzer 2100, and re-quantified with the KAPA Library Quantification kit. Every immunoSEQ 96-well plate was sequenced on a separate single-read 150-cycle Illumina NextSeq 550 flow cell. The authors' pipeline ran thus. The immunoSEQ output contained only junctional sequences without quality scores, so filtering could not match that applied to full-length reads. To assign V/J genes and CDR3, sequences were annotated against IMGT germline references using PyIR, a Python wrapper for IgBLAST v1.9. Any read was removed if the V/J assignment was weak (E-value above 1e-6), the CDR3 was missing, or the read contained stop codons, out-of-frame junctions, or ambiguous translated residues. V3J clonotypes were defined by identical inferred V gene, J gene, and CDR3 amino acid sequence. To compute the percentage overlap between repertoires, the number of shared unique clonotypes was divided by the size of the smaller repertoire. Three approaches were used to assess repertoire richness: RTK rarefaction, the Chao1 estimator, and Recon v2.1 estimates of unobserved clonotypes. Generation probabilities were computed with OLGA for all TCRbeta clonotypes obtained by the gDNA method from several donors. Drawn from immuneACCESS, this table holds only the in-frame rearrangements with V and J called that TCRdb kept. Clones are partly lost; checked studies trace under half to an unresolved V gene and leave the rest unexplained. V and J calls and clone size are given by that table; D and trimming were obtained from the DNA. The sample data list around 510,000 clones, and 90% to 97% of these were observed just once. The top ten hold 0.05% to 0.07% of the sample.

Healthy HIV-negative adults with no recently reported acute infections or vaccinations were included as donors. All donors were Caucasian adults living in Nashville, Tennessee, USA. CD4+ T cells were enriched by magnetic negative selection, after which naive cells were positively selected on CD45RA and the negative fraction was taken as the memory subset. Blood was collected by leukapheresis, and PBMCs were isolated by Ficoll-Histopaque density gradient centrifugation and then cryopreserved in liquid nitrogen vapor phase. Analytical flow cytometry was used to check the purity and quantity of each magnetically sorted T cell population. Genomic DNA was isolated from every sorted fraction and measured by UV absorbance on a Nanodrop 2000c. V is clipped by 1 base and J by 0 bases, and the sequence between their germline boundaries is 7 bases long. CDR1 and CDR2, per the germline V gene (reference sequence), are MNHEY and SMNVEV. From cysteine to phenylalanine, the CDR3 is 14 amino acids long. Kept here is only the CDR3 DNA, which spans 42 bases and is read in frame from base 1.

In regard to this clone: What this receptor recognizes is not known. Per-nucleotide qualities are absent, and no much larger clonotype sits a single base away.

Sequenced material: naive CD4+ T cells sorted from blood. Interpreted using the paper, the cell subset or site label stands for: CD45RA+ positively selected. The TCR was taken from a woman aged 30 to 39 in good health. The receptor chain draws on TRBV27 and TRBJ2-7; too little of a D gene remains to name it. In nucleotides, the sequence is TGTGCCAGCAGTTTATATGGCGGCTCCTACGAGCAGTACTTC. Translation gives CASSLYGGSYEQYF.